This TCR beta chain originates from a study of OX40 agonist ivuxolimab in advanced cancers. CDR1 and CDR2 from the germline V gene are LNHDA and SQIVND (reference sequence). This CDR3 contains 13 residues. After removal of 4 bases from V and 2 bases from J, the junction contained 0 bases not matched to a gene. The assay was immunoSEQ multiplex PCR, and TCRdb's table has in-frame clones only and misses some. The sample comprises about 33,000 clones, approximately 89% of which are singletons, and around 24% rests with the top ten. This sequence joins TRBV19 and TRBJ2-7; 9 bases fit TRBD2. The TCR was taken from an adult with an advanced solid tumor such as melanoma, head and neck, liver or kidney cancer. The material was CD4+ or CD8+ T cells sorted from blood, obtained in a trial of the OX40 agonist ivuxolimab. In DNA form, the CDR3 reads TGTGCCAGTAGTACTAGCGGGGCCTACGAGCAGTACTTC. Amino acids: CASSTSGAYEQYF. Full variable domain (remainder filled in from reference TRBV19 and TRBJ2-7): DGGITQSPKYLFRKEGQNVTLSCEQNLNHDAMYWYRQDPGQGLRLIYYSQIVNDFQKGDIAEGYSVSREKKESFPLTVTSAQKNPTAFYLCASSTSGAYEQYFGPGTRLTVT.